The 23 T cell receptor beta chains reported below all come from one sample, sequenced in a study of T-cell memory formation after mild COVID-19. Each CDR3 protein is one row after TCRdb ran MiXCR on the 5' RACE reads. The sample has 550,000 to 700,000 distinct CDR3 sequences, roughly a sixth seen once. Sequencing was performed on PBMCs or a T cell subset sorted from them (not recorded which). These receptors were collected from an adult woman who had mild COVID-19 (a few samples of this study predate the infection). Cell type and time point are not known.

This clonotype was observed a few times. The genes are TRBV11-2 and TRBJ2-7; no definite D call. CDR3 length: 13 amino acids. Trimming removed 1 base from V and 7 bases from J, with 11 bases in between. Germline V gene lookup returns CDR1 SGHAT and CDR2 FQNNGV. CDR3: CASSLAAWREQYF. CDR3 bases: TGTGCCAGCAGCTTAGCCGCTTGGCGGGAGCAGTACTTC.

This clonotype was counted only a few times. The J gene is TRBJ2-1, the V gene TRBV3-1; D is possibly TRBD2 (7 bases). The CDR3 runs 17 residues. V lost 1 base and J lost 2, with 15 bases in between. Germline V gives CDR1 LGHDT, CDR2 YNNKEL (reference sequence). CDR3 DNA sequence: TGTGCCAGCAGCCAAGTACCGCCGGGGGGCGCCTACAATGAGCAGTTCTTC. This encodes CASSQVPPGGAYNEQFF.

The CDR3 is CASSSRDSAISYEQYF. Written as DNA, the CDR3 is TGTGCCAGCAGTTCCCGAGACAGTGCCATCTCCTACGAGCAGTACTTC. V is TRBV28 and J is TRBJ2-7, with a weak D call TRBD1 (5 bases). The V gene's germline CDR1 is MDHEN and CDR2 SYDVKM. The CDR3 consists of 16 residues. V lost 4 bases and J 0 bases, leaving 16 bases between the germline ends.

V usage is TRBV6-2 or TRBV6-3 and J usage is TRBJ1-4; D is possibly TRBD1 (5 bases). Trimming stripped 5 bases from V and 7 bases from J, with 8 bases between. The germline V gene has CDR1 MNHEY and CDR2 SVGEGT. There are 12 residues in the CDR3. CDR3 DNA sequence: TGTGCCAGCAGTAGGGACGGTGAAAAACTGTTTTTT. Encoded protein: CASSRDGEKLFF.

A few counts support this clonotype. This CDR3 reads CASSQERRGPNSDTQYF. As DNA, the CDR3 is TGCGCCAGCAGCCAAGAGCGAAGGGGGCCGAATTCAGATACGCAGTATTTT. V and J are TRBV4-1 and TRBJ2-3; the match to TRBD1 covers 7 bases. CDR1 MGHRA and CDR2 YSYEKL come from the germline V gene. The length of the CDR3 is 17 residues. Germline trimming cut 0 bases from V and 4 bases from J; bases unmatched to any gene: 10.

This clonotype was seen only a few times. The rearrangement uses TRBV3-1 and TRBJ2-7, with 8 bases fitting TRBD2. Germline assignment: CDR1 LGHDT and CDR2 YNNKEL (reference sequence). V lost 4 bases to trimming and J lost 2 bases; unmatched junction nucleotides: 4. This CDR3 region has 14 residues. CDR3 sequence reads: CASSRTSGTYEQYF. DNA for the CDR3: TGTGCCAGCAGCCGCACTAGCGGCACCTACGAGCAGTACTTC.

The CDR3 nucleotides read TGCAGCGTTGCGTCAGGGGCCTACGAGCAGTACTTC. Translation: CSVASGAYEQYF. This chain joins TRBV29-1 and TRBJ2-7; TRBD1 might be the D (6 bases). Trimming removed 4 bases from V and 2 bases from J, with 9 bases in between. Germline loops: CDR1 SQVTM, CDR2 ANQGSEA. The CDR3 contains 12 residues.

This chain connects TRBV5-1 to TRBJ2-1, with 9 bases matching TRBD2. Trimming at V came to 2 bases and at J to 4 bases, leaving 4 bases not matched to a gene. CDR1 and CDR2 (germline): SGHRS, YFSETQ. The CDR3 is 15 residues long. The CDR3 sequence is CASSFSGGQYNEQFF. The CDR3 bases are TGCGCCAGCAGCTTCAGCGGGGGGCAATACAATGAGCAGTTCTTC.

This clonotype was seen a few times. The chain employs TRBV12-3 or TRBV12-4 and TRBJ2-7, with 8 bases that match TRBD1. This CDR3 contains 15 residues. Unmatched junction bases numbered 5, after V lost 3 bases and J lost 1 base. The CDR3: CASSFSDRGSYEQYF. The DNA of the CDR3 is TGTGCCAGCAGTTTTTCCGACAGGGGATCCTACGAGCAGTACTTC.

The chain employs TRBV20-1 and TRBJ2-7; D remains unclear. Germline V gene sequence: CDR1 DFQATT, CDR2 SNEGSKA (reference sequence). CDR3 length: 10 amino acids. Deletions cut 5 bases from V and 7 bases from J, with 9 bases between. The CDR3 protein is CSAPMGEQYF. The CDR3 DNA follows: TGCAGTGCTCCCATGGGGGAGCAGTACTTC.

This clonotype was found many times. Written as DNA, the CDR3 is TGCAGTGCTTACAGGGTGGGGAACACTGAAGCTTTCTTT. Encoded protein: CSAYRVGNTEAFF. This chain connects TRBV20-1 to TRBJ1-1, with a weak D call TRBD1 (6 bases). The V and J ends lost 5 bases and 1 base respectively, with 11 bases between them. Germline V lookup: CDR1 DFQATT, CDR2 SNEGSKA (reference sequence). This CDR3 is built from 13 residues.

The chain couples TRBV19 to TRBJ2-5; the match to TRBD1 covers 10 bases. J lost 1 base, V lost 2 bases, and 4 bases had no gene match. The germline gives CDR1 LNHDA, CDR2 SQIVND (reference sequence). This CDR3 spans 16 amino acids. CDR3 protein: CASSIRGQGSQETQYF. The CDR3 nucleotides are TGTGCCAGTAGTATAAGGGGACAGGGGTCCCAAGAGACCCAGTACTTC. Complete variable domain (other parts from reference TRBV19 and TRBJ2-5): DGGITQSPKYLFRKEGQNVTLSCEQNLNHDAMYWYRQDPGQGLRLIYYSQIVNDFQKGDIAEGYSVSREKKESFPLTVTSAQKNPTAFYLCASSIRGQGSQETQYFGPGTRLLVL.

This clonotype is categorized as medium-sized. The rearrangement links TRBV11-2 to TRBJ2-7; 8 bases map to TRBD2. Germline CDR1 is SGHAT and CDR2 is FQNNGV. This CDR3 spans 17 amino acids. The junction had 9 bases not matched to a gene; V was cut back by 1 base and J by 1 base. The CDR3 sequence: CASSLVTGTRRSYEQYF. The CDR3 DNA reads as TGTGCCAGCAGCTTAGTGACCGGGACTAGACGGTCCTACGAGCAGTACTTC.

CDR3 sequence: CAWTVLGSTEAFF. CDR3 coding DNA: TGTGCCTGGACGGTCCTAGGAAGCACTGAAGCTTTCTTT. V usage is TRBV30 and J usage is TRBJ1-1; D remains unclear. Germline V gene lookup returns CDR1 GTSNPN and CDR2 SVGIG (reference sequence). There are 13 residues in the CDR3. V was trimmed by 4 bases and J by 4 bases, leaving 13 bases between them.

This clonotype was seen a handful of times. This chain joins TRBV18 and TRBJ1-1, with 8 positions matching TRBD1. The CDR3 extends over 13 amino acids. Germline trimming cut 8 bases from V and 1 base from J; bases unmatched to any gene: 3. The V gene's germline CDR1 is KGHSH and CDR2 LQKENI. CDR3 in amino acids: CASGRGQNTEAFF. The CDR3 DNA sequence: TGTGCCAGCGGCAGGGGGCAGAACACTGAAGCTTTCTTT.

The CDR3 loop is CASSLMTGETQYF. The CDR3 DNA reads as TGTGCCAGCAGTTTAATGACGGGAGAGACCCAGTACTTC. The V gene is TRBV12-3 or TRBV12-4, the J gene TRBJ2-5; D ambiguous. There are 13 residues in the CDR3. V shed 2 bases and J shed 4 bases, with 8 bases lying between them.

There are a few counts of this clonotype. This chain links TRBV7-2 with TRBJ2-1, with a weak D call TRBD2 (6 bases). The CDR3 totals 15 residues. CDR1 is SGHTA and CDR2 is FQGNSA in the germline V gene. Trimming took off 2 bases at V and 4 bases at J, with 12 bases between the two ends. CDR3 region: CASSLSWGVYNEQFF. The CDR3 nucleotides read TGTGCCAGCAGCTTATCTTGGGGGGTATACAATGAGCAGTTCTTC.

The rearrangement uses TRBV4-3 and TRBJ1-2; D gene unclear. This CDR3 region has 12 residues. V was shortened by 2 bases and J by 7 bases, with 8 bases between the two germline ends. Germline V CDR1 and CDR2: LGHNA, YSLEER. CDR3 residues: CASSQSDFGYTF. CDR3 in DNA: TGCGCCAGCAGCCAATCGGACTTTGGCTACACCTTC.

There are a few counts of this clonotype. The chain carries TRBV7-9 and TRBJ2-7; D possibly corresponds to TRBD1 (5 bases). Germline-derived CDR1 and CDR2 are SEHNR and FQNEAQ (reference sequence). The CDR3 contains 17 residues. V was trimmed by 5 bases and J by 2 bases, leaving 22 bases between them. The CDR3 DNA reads TGTGCCAGCAGCCCACATGTTAGGACACCGAAAGCCTACGAGCAGTACTTC. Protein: CASSPHVRTPKAYEQYF.

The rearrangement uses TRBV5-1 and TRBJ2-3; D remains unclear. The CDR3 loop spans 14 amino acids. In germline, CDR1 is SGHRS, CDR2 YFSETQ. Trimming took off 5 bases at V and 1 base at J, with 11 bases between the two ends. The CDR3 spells CASSSLSGTDTQYF. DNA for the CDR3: TGCGCCAGCAGTAGTTTGAGCGGCACAGATACGCAGTATTTT.

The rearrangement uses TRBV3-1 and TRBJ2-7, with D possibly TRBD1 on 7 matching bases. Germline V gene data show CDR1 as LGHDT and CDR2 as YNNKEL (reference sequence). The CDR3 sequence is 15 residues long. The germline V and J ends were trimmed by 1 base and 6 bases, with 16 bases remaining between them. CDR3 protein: CASSQAAGGRVEQYF. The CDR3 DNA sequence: TGTGCCAGCAGCCAAGCGGCAGGGGGGCGGGTCGAGCAGTACTTC.

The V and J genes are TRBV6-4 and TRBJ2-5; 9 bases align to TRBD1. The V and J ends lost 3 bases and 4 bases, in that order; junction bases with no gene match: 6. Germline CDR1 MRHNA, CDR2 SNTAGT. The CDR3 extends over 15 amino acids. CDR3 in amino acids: CASSENRGPGETQYF. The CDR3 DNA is TGTGCCAGCAGTGAAAACAGGGGGCCCGGAGAGACCCAGTACTTC.

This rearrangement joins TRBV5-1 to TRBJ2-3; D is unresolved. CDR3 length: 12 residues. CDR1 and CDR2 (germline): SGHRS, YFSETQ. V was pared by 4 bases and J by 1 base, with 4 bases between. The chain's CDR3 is CASSGGTDTQYF. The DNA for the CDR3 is TGCGCCAGCAGCGGAGGCACAGATACGCAGTATTTT. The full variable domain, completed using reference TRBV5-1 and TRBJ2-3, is KAGVTQTPRYLIKTRGQQVTLSCSPISGHRSVSWYQQTPGQGLQFLFEYFSETQRNKGNFPGRFSGRQFSNSRSEMNVSTLELGDSALYLCASSGGTDTQYFGPGTRLTVL.